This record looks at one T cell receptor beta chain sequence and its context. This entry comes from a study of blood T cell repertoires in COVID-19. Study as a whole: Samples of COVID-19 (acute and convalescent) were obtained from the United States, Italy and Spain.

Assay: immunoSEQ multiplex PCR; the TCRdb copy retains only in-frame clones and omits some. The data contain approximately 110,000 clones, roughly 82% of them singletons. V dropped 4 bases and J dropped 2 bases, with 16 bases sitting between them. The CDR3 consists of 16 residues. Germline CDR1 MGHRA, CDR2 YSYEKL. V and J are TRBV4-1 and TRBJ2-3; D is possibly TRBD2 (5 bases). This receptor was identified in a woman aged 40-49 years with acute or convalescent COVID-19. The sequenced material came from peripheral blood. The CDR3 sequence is CASSPGNQVITDTQYF. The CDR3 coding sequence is TGCGCCAGCAGCCCCGGGAACCAAGTAATCACAGATACGCAGTATTTT.